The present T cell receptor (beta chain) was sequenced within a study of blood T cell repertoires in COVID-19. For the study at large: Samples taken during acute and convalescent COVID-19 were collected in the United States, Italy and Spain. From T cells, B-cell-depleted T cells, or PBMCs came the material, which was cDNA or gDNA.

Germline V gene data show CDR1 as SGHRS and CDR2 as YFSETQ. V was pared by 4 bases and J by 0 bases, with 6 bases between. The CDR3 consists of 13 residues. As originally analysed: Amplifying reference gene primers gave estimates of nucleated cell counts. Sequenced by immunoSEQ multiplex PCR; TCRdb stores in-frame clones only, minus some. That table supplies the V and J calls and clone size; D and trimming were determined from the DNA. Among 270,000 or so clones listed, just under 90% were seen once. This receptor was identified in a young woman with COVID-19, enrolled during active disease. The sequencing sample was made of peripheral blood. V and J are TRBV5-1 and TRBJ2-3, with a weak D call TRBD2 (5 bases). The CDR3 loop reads CASSRTSTDTQYF. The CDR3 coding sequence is TGCGCCAGCAGCCGGACTAGCACAGATACGCAGTATTTT. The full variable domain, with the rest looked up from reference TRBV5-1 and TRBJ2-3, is KAGVTQTPRYLIKTRGQQVTLSCSPISGHRSVSWYQQTPGQGLQFLFEYFSETQRNKGNFPGRFSGRQFSNSRSEMNVSTLELGDSALYLCASSRTSTDTQYFGPGTRLTVL.